This entry concerns a single T cell receptor (beta chain). Antigen unknown. The source of the sample is a study of T-cell memory formation after mild COVID-19. Points from the study as a whole: Contracting clones localized mainly to CM and EM when CD4+ and mainly to EMRA when CD8+. Researchers found some responding clones in pre-infection memory, a sign that cross-reactive memory joined. Contracting clones, day 15 to 85, had balanced CD4/CD8, and later expanders favored CD4+.

Amplification by 5'RACE using constant-segment primers produced TCR alpha and TCR beta cDNA libraries that carried sample barcodes and UMIs. TCRdb independently ran MiXCR on the 5' RACE reads; one entry per CDR3 protein. Found here are some 200,000 distinct CDR3 sequences, over 20% of them singletons; the top ten hold roughly 23%. The CDR3 extends over 16 amino acids. V gave up 0 bases and J gave up 2 bases, with 16 bases separating them. The germline CDR1 and CDR2 sequences are SQVTM and ANQGSEA. Sequencing used PBMCs or a T cell subset sorted from them (not recorded which). This TCR derives from an adult woman who had mild COVID-19 (a few samples of this study predate the infection). Cell type and time point are not known. The chain employs TRBV29-1 and TRBJ2-5; D remains unclear. CDR3 nucleotides: TGCAGCGTTGAAGATTTGGGTCAGCCTATACAAGAGACCCAGTACTTC. Protein sequence: CSVEDLGQPIQETQYF.